This is a list of T cell receptor beta chains from one sample in a study of T-cell reconstitution after alpha-beta-depleted transplantation in children. TCRdb analysed the PCR reads with MiXCR anew, one entry per CDR3 protein. The sample has roughly 280,000 distinct CDR3 sequences, about 9.9% seen once; the top ten hold around 20%. The sequencing here drew on peripheral blood, taken 180 days after TCRalphabeta/CD19-depleted stem cell transplant. These receptors all come from a male patient aged 2 to 9 who had a stem cell transplant for chronic granulomatous disease, so the T cells may come from the graft donor. The CDR3 runs from the conserved cysteine through the conserved F or W. D genes are given only for firm matches. Clone size is given for some rows only: seen once, a few or many times, or a class if the clone is expanded.

j_gene: TRBJ2-7; v_gene: TRBV5-1; abundance: many; d_gene: -; CDR3aa: CASSLGMGFALSEQYF; CDR3nt: TGCGCCAGCAGCTTGGGGATGGGGTTCGCTTTGTCGGAGCAGTACTTC
j_gene: TRBJ2-1; v_gene: TRBV5-6; abundance: many; d_gene: TRBD2; CDR3aa: CASSWGGLAGNNEQFF; CDR3nt: TGTGCCAGCAGCTGGGGGGGACTAGCGGGAAACAATGAGCAGTTCTTC
j_gene: TRBJ1-4; v_gene: TRBV11-2; abundance: many; d_gene: TRBD1; CDR3aa: CASSRGRGQTTNEKLFF; CDR3nt: TGTGCCAGCAGCCGTGGCAGGGGGCAAACAACTAATGAAAAACTGTTTTTT
j_gene: TRBJ2-5; v_gene: TRBV20-1; abundance: many; d_gene: -; CDR3aa: CSARDGSLAQETQYF; CDR3nt: TGCAGTGCTAGAGATGGATCCTTAGCACAAGAGACCCAGTACTTC
j_gene: TRBJ2-1; v_gene: TRBV7-6; abundance: many; d_gene: -; CDR3aa: CASSPRGAINEQFF; CDR3nt: TGTGCCAGCAGCCCCCGGGGAGCAATCAATGAGCAGTTCTTC
j_gene: TRBJ2-2; v_gene: TRBV20-1; abundance: many; d_gene: TRBD2; CDR3aa: CSARGLAGGPGELFF; CDR3nt: TGCAGTGCTAGGGGACTAGCGGGAGGGCCTGGGGAGCTGTTTTTT
j_gene: TRBJ2-7; v_gene: TRBV20-1; abundance: many; d_gene: TRBD1; CDR3aa: CSAGQSYEQYF; CDR3nt: TGCAGTGCGGGACAGTCCTACGAGCAGTACTTC
j_gene: TRBJ2-2; v_gene: TRBV12-3/TRBV12-4; abundance: many; d_gene: TRBD2; CDR3aa: CASNRGLAGGAGELFF; CDR3nt: TGTGCCAGCAACCGGGGACTAGCGGGAGGGGCCGGGGAGCTGTTTTTT
j_gene: TRBJ1-2; v_gene: TRBV12-3/TRBV12-4; abundance: few; d_gene: TRBD1; CDR3aa: CASRPGQGYGYTF; CDR3nt: TGTGCCAGCAGACCGGGACAGGGCTATGGCTACACCTTC
j_gene: TRBJ1-1; v_gene: TRBV10-2; abundance: many; d_gene: -; CDR3aa: CASSGSGTSPEAFF; CDR3nt: TGCGCCAGCAGTGGCTCCGGGACGTCTCCTGAAGCTTTCTTT
j_gene: TRBJ2-6; v_gene: TRBV7-3; abundance: many; d_gene: -; CDR3aa: CASSSQNRVPGANVLTF; CDR3nt: TGTGCCAGCAGCTCCCAAAACAGGGTCCCTGGGGCCAACGTCCTGACTTTC
j_gene: TRBJ2-3; v_gene: TRBV29-1; abundance: many; d_gene: TRBD2; CDR3aa: CSVARGLATDTQYF; CDR3nt: TGCAGCGTTGCGCGGGGACTAGCAACAGATACGCAGTATTTT
j_gene: TRBJ2-2; v_gene: TRBV6-1; abundance: -; d_gene: TRBD1; CDR3aa: CASSGLPGQAFPNTGELFF; CDR3nt: TGTGCCAGCAGTGGGTTACCGGGACAGGCCTTTCCGAACACCGGGGAGCTGTTTTTT
j_gene: TRBJ2-1; v_gene: TRBV18; abundance: many; d_gene: TRBD1; CDR3aa: CASSSIQGKRVNEQFF; CDR3nt: TGTGCCAGCTCATCGATACAGGGGAAGAGGGTCAATGAGCAGTTCTTC
j_gene: TRBJ2-1; v_gene: TRBV11-2; abundance: -; d_gene: -; CDR3aa: CASSLVLLANNEQFF; CDR3nt: TGTGCCAGCAGCTTAGTCCTGCTAGCTAACAATGAGCAGTTCTTC
j_gene: TRBJ1-5; v_gene: TRBV21-1; abundance: many; d_gene: -; CDR3aa: CASSEWDSGISHF; CDR3nt: TGTGCCAGCAGTGAGTGGGACTCGGGAATCTCGCATTTT
j_gene: TRBJ2-1; v_gene: TRBV30; abundance: many; d_gene: TRBD2; CDR3aa: CAWSGGLKDNEQFF; CDR3nt: TGTGCCTGGAGTGGGGGACTAAAAGACAATGAGCAGTTCTTC
j_gene: TRBJ2-3; v_gene: TRBV18; abundance: -; d_gene: TRBD2; CDR3aa: CASSPIAGVGTDTQYF; CDR3nt: TGTGCCAGCTCACCGATAGCGGGAGTGGGCACAGATACGCAGTATTTT
j_gene: TRBJ2-3; v_gene: TRBV20-1; abundance: many; d_gene: TRBD1; CDR3aa: CSARDPTASWRQGRWDTQYF; CDR3nt: TGCAGTGCTAGAGATCCCACCGCGAGTTGGAGACAGGGTCGGTGGGATACGCAGTATTTT
j_gene: TRBJ1-2; v_gene: TRBV28; abundance: many; d_gene: -; CDR3aa: CASRSDSPGINYGYTF; CDR3nt: TGTGCCAGCAGGTCGGACAGTCCTGGAATTAACTATGGCTACACCTTC
j_gene: TRBJ2-1; v_gene: TRBV29-1; abundance: many; d_gene: TRBD2; CDR3aa: CSGRPGLALGDEQFF; CDR3nt: TGCAGCGGAAGACCGGGACTAGCGTTAGGAGATGAGCAGTTCTTC
j_gene: TRBJ2-1; v_gene: TRBV7-7; abundance: many; d_gene: -; CDR3aa: CASSLGDNGYNEQFF; CDR3nt: TGTGCTAGCAGCTTAGGGGACAATGGGTACAATGAGCAGTTCTTC
j_gene: TRBJ2-1; v_gene: TRBV4-1; abundance: -; d_gene: TRBD2; CDR3aa: CASSPTPGTSGSNNEQFF; CDR3nt: TGCGCCAGCAGCCCGACTCCAGGGACTAGCGGGAGCAATAATGAGCAGTTCTTC
j_gene: TRBJ2-3; v_gene: TRBV20-1; abundance: many; d_gene: -; CDR3aa: CSATRGRGFSTDTQYF; CDR3nt: TGCAGTGCTACCCGGGGCAGGGGTTTTAGCACAGATACGCAGTATTTT
j_gene: TRBJ2-5; v_gene: TRBV20-1; abundance: many; d_gene: -; CDR3aa: CSARARPFPQETQYF; CDR3nt: TGCAGTGCTAGAGCCCGCCCATTCCCCCAAGAGACCCAGTACTTC
j_gene: TRBJ1-1; v_gene: TRBV18; abundance: -; d_gene: -; CDR3aa: CASSLGEGPTGTEAFF; CDR3nt: TGTGCCAGCTCACTAGGGGAGGGGCCAACGGGGACTGAAGCTTTCTTT
j_gene: TRBJ1-1; v_gene: TRBV28; abundance: many; d_gene: -; CDR3aa: CASRPLGGPNTEAFF; CDR3nt: TGTGCCAGCAGACCTCTTGGGGGCCCGAACACTGAAGCTTTCTTT
j_gene: TRBJ2-7; v_gene: TRBV10-3; abundance: many; d_gene: TRBD1; CDR3aa: CAISPLAGGYEQYF; CDR3nt: TGTGCCATCAGCCCACTGGCAGGGGGCTACGAGCAGTACTTC
j_gene: TRBJ2-7; v_gene: TRBV6-6; abundance: many; d_gene: -; CDR3aa: CAGGGTYEQYF; CDR3nt: TGTGCAGGGGGGGGAACCTACGAGCAGTACTTC
j_gene: TRBJ2-1; v_gene: TRBV20-1; abundance: many; d_gene: TRBD2; CDR3aa: CSARDPTSGRNEQFF; CDR3nt: TGCAGTGCTAGAGATCCCACTAGCGGGAGAAACGAGCAGTTCTTC
j_gene: TRBJ2-7; v_gene: TRBV18; abundance: many; d_gene: -; CDR3aa: CASSPGVYEQYF; CDR3nt: TGTGCCAGCAGCCCCGGCGTTTACGAGCAGTACTTC
j_gene: TRBJ2-6; v_gene: TRBV4-1; abundance: many; d_gene: -; CDR3aa: CASSQDRGSGANVLTF; CDR3nt: TGCGCCAGCAGCCAAGATCGGGGGTCTGGGGCCAACGTCCTGACTTTC
j_gene: TRBJ2-1; v_gene: TRBV12-3/TRBV12-4; abundance: many; d_gene: TRBD2; CDR3aa: CASSPSGYEQFF; CDR3nt: TGTGCCAGCAGTCCTAGCGGATATGAGCAGTTCTTC
j_gene: TRBJ1-6; v_gene: TRBV28; abundance: -; d_gene: -; CDR3aa: CASSPRDISYNSPLHF; CDR3nt: TGTGCCAGCAGCCCCCGGGACATTTCATATAATTCACCCCTCCACTTT
j_gene: TRBJ1-2; v_gene: TRBV29-1; abundance: many; d_gene: -; CDR3aa: CSVELGRGYGYTF; CDR3nt: TGCAGCGTCGAACTGGGAAGGGGCTATGGCTACACCTTC
j_gene: TRBJ2-7; v_gene: TRBV4-3; abundance: many; d_gene: TRBD1; CDR3aa: CASSLTTNGQVQYF; CDR3nt: TGCGCCAGCAGCCTTACAACGAATGGACAGGTTCAGTACTTC
j_gene: TRBJ1-5; v_gene: TRBV6-2/TRBV6-3; abundance: many; d_gene: -; CDR3aa: CASSSWGGNQPQHF; CDR3nt: TGTGCCAGCAGTTCATGGGGTGGCAATCAGCCCCAGCATTTT
j_gene: TRBJ2-7; v_gene: TRBV9; abundance: many; d_gene: TRBD2; CDR3aa: CASSGSGGAYEQYF; CDR3nt: TGTGCCAGCAGCGGTAGCGGGGGGGCCTACGAGCAGTACTTC
j_gene: TRBJ2-1; v_gene: TRBV3-1; abundance: many; d_gene: TRBD2; CDR3aa: CASSLSLGTSGGVEQFF; CDR3nt: TGTGCCAGCAGCCTTTCCCTTGGGACTAGCGGGGGGGTGGAGCAGTTCTTC
j_gene: TRBJ2-3; v_gene: TRBV7-8; abundance: many; d_gene: -; CDR3aa: CASSPGTFPDTQYF; CDR3nt: TGTGCCAGCAGCCCCGGGACCTTCCCAGATACGCAGTATTTT